These T cell receptor beta chains were read from a single sample in a study of OX40 agonist ivuxolimab in advanced cancers. This table comes from immunoSEQ multiplex PCR, and its TCRdb copy is limited to in-frame clones, with some not included. The sample contains almost 50,000 clones, 84% of which appear only once. Sequencing used CD4+ or CD8+ T cells sorted from blood, obtained in a trial of the OX40 agonist ivuxolimab. These TCRs come from an adult with an advanced solid tumor such as melanoma, head and neck, liver or kidney cancer. Both conserved end residues are part of each CDR3.

v_gene	j_gene	CDR3aa
TRBV5-4	TRBJ1-4	CASSSGTGEVEKLFF
TRBV28	TRBJ2-2	CASYGNTGELFF
TRBV5-1	TRBJ1-1	CASSPSGGAEAFF
TRBV5-5	TRBJ2-5	CASSLLVDVLQETQYF
TRBV28	TRBJ1-1	CASSFFGPTAGRTEAFF
TRBV7-2	TRBJ2-2	CASSRQRNTGELFF
TRBV6-5	TRBJ1-2	CASSLGPTYGYTF
TRBV2	TRBJ1-1	CASTDSLSEAFF
TRBV7-2	TRBJ2-7	CASSLGGGNGEQYF
TRBV5-3	TRBJ2-1	CARSLIQDNEQFF
TRBV19	.	CASSKPGPTSYEQYF
TRBV5-1	TRBJ2-6	CASSLPAYSGANVLTF
TRBV28	TRBJ1-4	CASRSQGVGEKLFF
TRBV5-1	TRBJ2-1	CASSLAPGGNEQFF
TRBV19	TRBJ2-2	CATQEGRAAGELFF
TRBV5-1	TRBJ2-5	CASTLGTNQETQYF
TRBV28	TRBJ2-7	CASSPPLGLGLHEQYF
TRBV5-1	TRBJ1-1	CASSFESGYAEAFF
TRBV7-6	TRBJ2-5	CASSLLSGRAGETQYF
TRBV6-5	TRBJ1-1	CASSYDTLNTEAFF
TRBV29-1	TRBJ2-7	CSVRGDRDSHEQYF
TRBV9	TRBJ1-2	CASHRTDYGYTF
TRBV28	TRBJ2-5	CASSPRYQETQYF
TRBV28	TRBJ2-2	CATRGAGELFF
TRBV7-9	TRBJ2-1	CASSLGDRVADEQFF
TRBV5-1	TRBJ2-3	CASSFGDTQYF
TRBV19	TRBJ1-2	CASSPADRAGYTF
TRBV29-1	TRBJ2-7	CSVEETDYEQYF
TRBV18	TRBJ1-5	CASSPVPGSNQPQHF
TRBV7-3	TRBJ2-1	CASSLWALAGDNEQFF
TRBV19	TRBJ1-5	CASSNRPGTNSNQPQHF
TRBV29-1	TRBJ1-2	CSVMGLYYGYTF
TRBV7-2	TRBJ2-1	CASSLRTGLGNEQFF
TRBV28	TRBJ1-5	CASSLGQGNQPQHF
TRBV2	TRBJ1-4	CASSEENLNEKLFF